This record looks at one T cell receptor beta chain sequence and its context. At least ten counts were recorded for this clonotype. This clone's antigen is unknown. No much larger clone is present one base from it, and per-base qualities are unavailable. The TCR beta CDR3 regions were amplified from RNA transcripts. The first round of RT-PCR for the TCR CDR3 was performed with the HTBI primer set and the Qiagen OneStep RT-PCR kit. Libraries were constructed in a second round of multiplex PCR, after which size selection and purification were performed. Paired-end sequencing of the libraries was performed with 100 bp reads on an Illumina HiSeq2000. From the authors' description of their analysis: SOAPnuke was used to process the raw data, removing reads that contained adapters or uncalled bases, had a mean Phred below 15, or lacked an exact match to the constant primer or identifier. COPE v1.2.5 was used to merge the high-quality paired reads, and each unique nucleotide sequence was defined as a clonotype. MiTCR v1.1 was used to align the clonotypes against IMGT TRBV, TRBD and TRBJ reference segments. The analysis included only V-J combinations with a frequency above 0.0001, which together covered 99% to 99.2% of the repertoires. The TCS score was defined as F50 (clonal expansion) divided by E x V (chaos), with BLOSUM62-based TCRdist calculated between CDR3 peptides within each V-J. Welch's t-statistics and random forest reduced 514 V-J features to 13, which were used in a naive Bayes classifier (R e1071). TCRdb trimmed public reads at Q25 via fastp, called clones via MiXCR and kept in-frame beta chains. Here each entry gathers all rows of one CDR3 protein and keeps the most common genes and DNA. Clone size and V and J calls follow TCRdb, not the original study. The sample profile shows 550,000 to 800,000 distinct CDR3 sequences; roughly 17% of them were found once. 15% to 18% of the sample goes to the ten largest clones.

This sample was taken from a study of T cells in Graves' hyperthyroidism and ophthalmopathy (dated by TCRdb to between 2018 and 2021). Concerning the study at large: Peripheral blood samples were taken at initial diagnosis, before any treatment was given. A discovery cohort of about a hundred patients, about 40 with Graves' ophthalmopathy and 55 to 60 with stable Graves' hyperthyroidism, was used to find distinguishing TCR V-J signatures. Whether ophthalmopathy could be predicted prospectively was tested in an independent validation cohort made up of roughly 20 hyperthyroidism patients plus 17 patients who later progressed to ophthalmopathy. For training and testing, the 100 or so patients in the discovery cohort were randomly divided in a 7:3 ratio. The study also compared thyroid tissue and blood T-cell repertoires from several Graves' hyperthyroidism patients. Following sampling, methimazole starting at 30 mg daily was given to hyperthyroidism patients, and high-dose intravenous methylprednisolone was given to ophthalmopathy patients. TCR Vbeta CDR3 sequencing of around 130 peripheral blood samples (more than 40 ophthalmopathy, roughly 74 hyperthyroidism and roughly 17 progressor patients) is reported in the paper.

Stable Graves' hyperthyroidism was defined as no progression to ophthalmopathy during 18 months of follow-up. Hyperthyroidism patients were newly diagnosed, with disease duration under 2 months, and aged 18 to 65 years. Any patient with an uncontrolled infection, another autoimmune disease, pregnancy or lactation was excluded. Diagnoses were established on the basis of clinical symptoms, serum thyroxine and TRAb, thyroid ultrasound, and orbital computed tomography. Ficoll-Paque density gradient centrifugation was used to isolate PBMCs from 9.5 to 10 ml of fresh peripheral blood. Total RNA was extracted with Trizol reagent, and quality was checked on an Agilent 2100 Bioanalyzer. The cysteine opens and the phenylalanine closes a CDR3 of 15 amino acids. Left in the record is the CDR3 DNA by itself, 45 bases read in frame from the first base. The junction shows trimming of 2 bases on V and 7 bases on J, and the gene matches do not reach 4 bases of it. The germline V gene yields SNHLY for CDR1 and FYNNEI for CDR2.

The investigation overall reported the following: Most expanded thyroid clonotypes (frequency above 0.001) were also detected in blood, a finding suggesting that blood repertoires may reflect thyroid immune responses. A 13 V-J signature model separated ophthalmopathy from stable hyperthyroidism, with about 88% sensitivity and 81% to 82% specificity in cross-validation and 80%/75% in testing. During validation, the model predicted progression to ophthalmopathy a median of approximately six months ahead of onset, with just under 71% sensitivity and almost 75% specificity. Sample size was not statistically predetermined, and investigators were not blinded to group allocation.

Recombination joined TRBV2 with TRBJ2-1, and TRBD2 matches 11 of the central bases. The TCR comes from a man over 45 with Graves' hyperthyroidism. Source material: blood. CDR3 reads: CASSELAGGFNEQFF. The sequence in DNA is TGTGCCAGCAGTGAACTAGCGGGAGGATTTAATGAGCAGTTCTTC. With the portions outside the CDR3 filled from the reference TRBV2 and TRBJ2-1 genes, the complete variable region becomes EPEVTQTPSHQVTQMGQEVILRCVPISNHLYFYWYRQILGQKVEFLVSFYNNEISEKSEIFDDQFSVERPDGSNFTLKIRSTKLEDSAMYFCASSELAGGFNEQFFGPGTRLTVL.